A single sample is the source of the 23 T cell receptor beta chains below, sequenced in a study of blood T cell repertoires in COVID-19. Profiled with immunoSEQ multiplex PCR; TCRdb holds only in-frame clones, not every one. The data show some 240,000 clones, with around 85% seen just once and more than 2% held by the top ten. The sequenced material came from peripheral blood. The receptor set was obtained from a woman in her seventies with COVID-19, enrolled during active disease.

This clone was observed a few times. This chain's CDR3 is CASSLLSARDTEAFF. CDR3 DNA: TGTGCCAGCAGCTTACTATCTGCGAGGGACACTGAAGCTTTCTTT. This sequence joins TRBV7-6 and TRBJ1-1; D unresolved. The CDR3 spans 15 residues. CDR1 and CDR2 (germline): SGHVS, FNYEAQ. The V end was cut by 2 bases, the J end by 3 bases, with 13 bases between.

This clone has just one count. For the CDR3, the DNA is TGTGCCAGCTGGGGACAGCTGAACACTGAAGCTTTCTTT. Encoded protein: CASWGQLNTEAFF. The chain joins TRBV2 to TRBJ1-1; 7 nucleotides align to TRBD1. With 8 bases clipped from V and 0 bases from J, the junction kept 3 bases outside the gene matches. Germline CDR1 is SNHLY and CDR2 is FYNNEI. This CDR3 region has 13 residues. Full variable domain (remainder filled in from reference TRBV2 and TRBJ1-1): EPEVTQTPSHQVTQMGQEVILRCVPISNHLYFYWYRQILGQKVEFLVSFYNNEISEKSEIFDDQFSVERPDGSNFTLKIRSTKLEDSAMYFCASWGQLNTEAFFGQGTRLTVV.

This clone has only a few counts. The J gene is TRBJ1-2, the V gene TRBV19; 8 bases agree with TRBD1. J gave up 7 bases and V 4 bases, and 8 bases lay outside the gene matches. CDR1 and CDR2 from the germline V gene are LNHDA and SQIVND (reference sequence). This CDR3 is built from 14 residues. DNA of the CDR3: TGTGCCAGTAGTACCCGACAGGGGACATCTGGCTACACCTTC. Amino acids: CASSTRQGTSGYTF.

The sample holds one count of this clone. V usage is TRBV2 and J usage is TRBJ1-4; 10 nucleotides match TRBD1. Looked up from germline, CDR1 is SNHLY and CDR2 is FYNNEI. This CDR3 spans 16 amino acids. Trimming cost V 7 bases and J 7 bases; bases outside gene matches: 12. This CDR3 reads CASKGDKTGGTEKLFF. Written as DNA, the CDR3 is TGTGCCAGCAAGGGTGATAAGACAGGGGGCACTGAAAAACTGTTTTTT.

The chain links TRBV21-1 to TRBJ1-5; the D segment call TRBD1 is taken from the table without a DNA check. TRBV21-1 is shown as a pseudogene. The CDR3 runs 14 residues. CDR3 nucleotide sequence: TGTGCCAGCAGCTTGCAGGCTAGCAATCAGCCCCAGCATTTT. Protein: CASSLQASNQPQHF.

In this sample, this clone turned up a few times. The V call is TRBV5-8, the J call TRBJ2-3; TRBD2 matches 7 bases. Looked up from germline, CDR1 is SGHTS and CDR2 is YDEGEE. The length of the CDR3 is 17 residues. The ends lost 0 bases at V and 1 base at J; junction bases unmatched: 8. The chain's CDR3 is CASSLESLGGGTDTQYF. The CDR3 coding sequence is TGTGCCAGCAGCTTGGAATCGTTGGGGGGGGGCACAGATACGCAGTATTTT.

The genes are TRBV6-4 and TRBJ1-2; TRBD1 might be the D (5 bases). Trimming took off 3 bases at V and 6 bases at J, with 14 bases between the two ends. The CDR3 length is 14 residues. In germline, CDR1 is MRHNA, CDR2 SNTAGT. The CDR3, as DNA: TGTGCCAGCAGTGAAGAGCAGGGATCAGATGGCTACACCTTC. Residues: CASSEEQGSDGYTF.

The rearrangement joins TRBV4-3 to TRBJ1-5; D unclear. Germline V CDR1 and CDR2: LGHNA, YSLEER. This CDR3 spans 15 amino acids. V shed 1 base and J shed 5 bases, with 12 bases lying between them. CDR3 protein: CASSQGYTTYQPQHF. For the CDR3, the DNA is TGCGCCAGCAGCCAAGGATACACCACCTATCAGCCCCAGCATTTT.

This clone was picked up a small number of times. The chain carries TRBV5-1 and TRBJ1-3, with D perhaps matching TRBD1 (5 bases). Germline V gene lookup returns CDR1 SGHRS and CDR2 YFSETQ. The V end was cut by 3 bases, the J end by 0 bases, with 13 bases between. The length of the CDR3 is 16 residues. The CDR3 is CASSWEDMSSGNTIYF. As DNA, the CDR3 is TGCGCCAGCAGCTGGGAGGACATGAGCTCTGGAAACACCATATATTTT.

The table lists this clone with many counts. The chain uses TRBV29-1 and TRBJ1-2, with D possibly being TRBD1 (5 bases). V was cut by 7 bases and J by 1 base, with 13 bases left in between. This CDR3 contains 13 residues. Germline CDR1 SQVTM, CDR2 ANQGSEA. The CDR3 sequence: CSGGTDYNYGYTF. CDR3 sequence (DNA): TGCAGCGGCGGGACGGATTATAACTATGGCTACACCTTC.

The V call is TRBV4-2, the J call TRBJ2-1; maybe TRBD2 (6 bases). The germline V gene has CDR1 LGHNA and CDR2 YNFKEQ. The V end was cut by 0 bases, the J end by 2 bases, with 11 bases between. This CDR3 contains 16 residues. CDR3: CASSQDIGGPYNEQFF. CDR3 DNA sequence: TGTGCCAGCAGCCAAGATATCGGAGGGCCCTACAATGAGCAGTTCTTC.

V gene TRBV27 combines with J gene TRBJ1-1, with D tentatively TRBD1 (5 bases). The CDR3 extends over 16 amino acids. Deletions cut 1 base from V and 1 base from J, with 13 bases between. Germline-derived CDR1 and CDR2 are MNHEY and SMNVEV (reference sequence). In nucleotides, the CDR3 is TGTGCCAGCAGTTTATGGGGGGGGGTCAAGAACACTGAAGCTTTCTTT. This translates into CASSLWGGVKNTEAFF.

The chain combines TRBV25-1 with TRBJ1-4; 9 nucleotides match TRBD1. Trimming took 6 bases from V and 7 from J; bases not matched to a gene: 6. CDR1 and CDR2 (germline): MGHDK, SYGVNS. The CDR3 loop spans 14 amino acids. CDR3 coding DNA: TGTGCCAGCAGGGACAGGGGAGGTAGTGAAAAACTGTTTTTT. Amino acid sequence: CASRDRGGSEKLFF.

The chain combines TRBV6-2 or TRBV6-3 with TRBJ1-5; maybe TRBD1 (6 bases). The germline gives CDR1 MNHEY, CDR2 SVGEGT. V was pared by 4 bases and J by 3 bases, with 13 bases between. The CDR3 runs to 15 residues. CDR3 nucleotides: TGTGCCAGCAGTTCCCCAGACAGGTACAATCAGCCCCAGCATTTT. Amino acids: CASSSPDRYNQPQHF.

The chain joins TRBV7-2 to TRBJ2-3, with D perhaps TRBD2 (6 bases). Between the trimmed V and J ends, which lost 2 bases and 2 bases, there was a span of 14 bases. Germline V gives CDR1 SGHTA, CDR2 FQGNSA. CDR3 length: 16 residues. The CDR3 spells CASSLNLLALTDTQYF. The CDR3 nucleotides are TGTGCCAGCAGCTTAAATCTTCTAGCGCTCACAGATACGCAGTATTTT. Full variable domain (outside the CDR3, taken from reference TRBV7-2 and TRBJ2-3): GAGVSQSPSNKVTEKGKDVELRCDPISGHTALYWYRQSLGQGLEFLIYFQGNSAPDKSGLPSDRFSAERTGGSVSTLTIQRTQQEDSAVYLCASSLNLLALTDTQYFGPGTRLTVL.

This clone has just one count. The V and J genes are TRBV11-3 and TRBJ2-7, with TRBD1 matching 8 bases. Trimming at V came to 5 bases and at J to 3 bases, leaving 3 bases not matched to a gene. This CDR3 has 13 residues. Germline CDR1 and CDR2: SGHNT and YENEEA. In DNA form, the CDR3 reads TGTGCCAGCAGCCAGGGGGCAATCTACGAGCAGTACTTC. Translation: CASSQGAIYEQYF.

The chain uses TRBV30 and TRBJ2-2, with D hard to call. V was clipped by 3 bases and J by 3 bases, with 14 bases between them. The CDR3 totals 15 residues. Germline assignment: CDR1 GTSNPN and CDR2 SVGIG (reference sequence). The DNA of the CDR3 is TGTGCCTGGAGCATAACCATGGAGCACACCGGGGAGCTGTTTTTT. Its protein is CAWSITMEHTGELFF.

This chain joins TRBV18 and TRBJ1-5, with D maybe TRBD1 (5 bases). V was clipped by 3 bases and J by 5 bases, with 11 bases between them. CDR3 length equals 14 residues. Looked up from germline, CDR1 is KGHSH and CDR2 is LQKENI. The CDR3 bases are TGTGCCAGCTCACCCGGCGGGGGTGATCAGCCCCAGCATTTT. Amino acids: CASSPGGGDQPQHF.

This chain links TRBV7-8 with TRBJ1-2, with 10 positions matching TRBD1. With 5 bases clipped from V and 4 bases from J, the junction kept 10 bases outside the gene matches. The germline V gene has CDR1 SGHVS and CDR2 FQNEAQ. The CDR3 spans 16 residues. CDR3: CASSPGQGRALYGYTF. Here the CDR3 DNA reads TGTGCCAGCAGCCCGGGACAGGGGAGGGCCCTCTATGGCTACACCTTC.

The CDR3 protein is CASSLQGGGIYYEQYF. As DNA, the CDR3 is TGTGCCAGCAGCTTACAAGGCGGGGGGATTTACTACGAGCAGTACTTC. V usage is TRBV7-2 and J usage is TRBJ2-7; 8 nucleotides match TRBD2. V was pared by 2 bases and J by 3 bases, with 9 bases of the junction left unmatched. The CDR3 extends over 16 amino acids. Germline lookup yields CDR1 SGHTA and CDR2 FQGNSA.

The chain employs TRBV10-3 and TRBJ1-6, with D hard to call. In germline, CDR1 is ENHRY, CDR2 SYGVKD. This CDR3 is 11 amino acids long. V gave up 7 bases and J gave up 14 bases, with 12 bases separating them. The CDR3 loop is CAIKIEDTLHF. The CDR3 bases are TGTGCCATCAAAATTGAGGATACCCTCCACTTT.

J is TRBJ1-5 and V is TRBV6-5; D is ambiguous. The germline V gene has CDR1 MNHEY and CDR2 SVGAGI. Trimming took 4 bases from V and 2 from J, leaving 12 bases between them. CDR3 size: 15 residues. CDR3 DNA: TGTGCCAGCAGTTCGGGGATCGTTGGCAATCAGCCCCAGCATTTT. Translation gives CASSSGIVGNQPQHF.

The chain joins TRBV5-1 to TRBJ2-7, with 12 bases matching TRBD2. Germline assignment: CDR1 SGHRS and CDR2 YFSETQ. V lost 0 bases and J lost 2; bases outside the gene matches: 3. The CDR3 length is 16 residues. CDR3 protein: CASSLVASGRAYEQYF. The DNA for the CDR3 is TGCGCCAGCAGCTTGGTGGCTAGCGGGAGGGCCTACGAGCAGTACTTC.